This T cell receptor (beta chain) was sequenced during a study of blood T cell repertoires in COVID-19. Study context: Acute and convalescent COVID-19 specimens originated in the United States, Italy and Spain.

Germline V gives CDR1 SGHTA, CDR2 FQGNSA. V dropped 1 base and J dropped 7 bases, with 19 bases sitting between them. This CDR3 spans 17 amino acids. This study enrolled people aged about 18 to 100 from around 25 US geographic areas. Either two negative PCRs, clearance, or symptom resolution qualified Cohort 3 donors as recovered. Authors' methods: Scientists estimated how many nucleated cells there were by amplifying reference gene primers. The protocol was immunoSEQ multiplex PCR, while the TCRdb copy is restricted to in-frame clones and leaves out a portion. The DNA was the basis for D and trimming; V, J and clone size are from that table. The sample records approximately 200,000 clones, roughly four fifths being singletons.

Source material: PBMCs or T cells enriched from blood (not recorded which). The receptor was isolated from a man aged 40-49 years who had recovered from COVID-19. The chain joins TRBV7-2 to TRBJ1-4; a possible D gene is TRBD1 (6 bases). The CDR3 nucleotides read TGTGCCAGCAGCTTAGAGCAGGGGCTGGTTGCAGGTGAAAAACTGTTTTTT. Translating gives CASSLEQGLVAGEKLFF.